This passage covers 22 T cell receptor beta chains from one sample sequenced in a study of blood T cell repertoires in COVID-19. The data were produced by immunoSEQ multiplex PCR, yet TCRdb's version contains in-frame clones alone and is incomplete. The sample consists of 300,000 to 400,000 clones, around 89% of them appearing once. Material: PBMCs or T cells enriched from blood (not recorded which). Every receptor here comes from a woman aged 18 to 35 who had recovered from COVID-19.

J is TRBJ1-1 and V is TRBV7-9; 7 nucleotides line up with TRBD1. V was pared by 4 bases and J by 1 base, with 6 bases of the junction left unmatched. This CDR3 contains 15 residues. The germline V gene has CDR1 SEHNR and CDR2 FQNEAQ (reference sequence). The CDR3 spells CASSSYRGGNTEAFF. The CDR3 DNA is TGTGCCAGCAGCTCGTACAGGGGAGGGAACACTGAAGCTTTCTTT.

The chain uses TRBV6-5 and TRBJ2-7, with 8 nucleotides matching TRBD2. This CDR3 region has 15 residues. With V trimmed by 4 bases and J by 3 bases, 8 bases remained unmatched. The V gene's germline CDR1 is MNHEY and CDR2 SVGAGI. The CDR3 DNA reads TGTGCCAGCAGTTCCTCCGCTAGCGGGCACTACGAGCAGTACTTC. This translates into CASSSSASGHYEQYF.

This chain connects TRBV6-1 to TRBJ1-2; D unresolved. This CDR3 comprises 13 residues. V gave up 3 bases and J gave up 4 bases, with 9 bases separating them. CDR1 is MNHNS and CDR2 is SASEGT in the germline V gene. CDR3 region: CASSDTGAYGYTF. The CDR3 coding sequence is TGTGCCAGCAGTGACACGGGAGCCTATGGCTACACCTTC.

This clone has only one observation. The chain recombines TRBV12-2 with TRBJ1-6. TRBV12-2 is described as a pseudogene. The length of the CDR3 is 16 residues. CDR3 sequence: CASRPKKGGYNSPLHF. CDR3 nucleotides: TGTGCAAGTCGCCCCAAAAAAGGAGGTTATAATTCACCCCTCCACTTT.

The gene calls are TRBV9 and TRBJ1-1; D remains unclear. In germline, CDR1 is SGDLS, CDR2 YYNGEE. CDR3 length: 15 residues. V lost 0 bases to trimming and J lost 0 bases, with 9 bases between them. Here the CDR3 reads CASSVDLSMNTEAFF. For the CDR3, the DNA is TGTGCCAGCAGCGTAGACCTCAGTATGAACACTGAAGCTTTCTTT.

The chain links TRBV29-1 to TRBJ2-7; D is perhaps TRBD2 (6 bases). Trimming stripped 6 bases from V and 5 bases from J, with 17 bases between. Per germline, CDR1 SQVTM and CDR2 ANQGSEA. This CDR3 is 13 amino acids long. The DNA of the CDR3 is TGCAGCGTGTCCCTTGGAGGGAGGAACGAGCAGTACTTC. This encodes CSVSLGGRNEQYF.

This clone has more than one count but fewer than ten. The chain recombines TRBV5-1 with TRBJ1-2; D is undetermined. V dropped 5 bases and J dropped 8 bases, with 28 bases sitting between them. There are 17 residues in the CDR3. Germline CDR1 reads SGHRS; CDR2 reads YFSETQ. CDR3 sequence reads: CASSSVPDSPSPYGYTF. CDR3 nucleotide sequence: TGCGCCAGCAGTTCCGTTCCCGACTCTCCAAGTCCCTACGGCTACACCTTC.

Comments on this clone: The sample has other DNA sequences that encode this CDR3 too. The chain uses TRBV19 and TRBJ2-7; D not resolved. V lost 1 base to trimming and J lost 0 bases, with 7 bases between them. Per the germline V gene, CDR1 is LNHDA and CDR2 is SQIVND (reference sequence). This CDR3 has 14 amino acids. This CDR3 reads CASSIVGSSYEQYF. As DNA, the CDR3 is TGTGCCAGTAGTATAGTTGGCAGCTCCTACGAGCAGTACTTC.

The chain joins TRBV19 to TRBJ2-1; 12 bases match TRBD2. V gave up 5 bases and J gave up 5 bases; unmatched junction bases: 10. CDR1 LNHDA and CDR2 SQIVND come from the germline V gene (reference sequence). The CDR3 is 17 amino acids. CDR3 DNA: TGTGCCAGTAGTCCGTTGGGGACTAGCGGGCCCCACAATGAGCAGTTCTTC. Amino acids: CASSPLGTSGPHNEQFF.

The J gene is TRBJ2-5, the V gene TRBV5-4, with TRBD2 matching 7 bases. Germline V gene sequence: CDR1 SGHNT, CDR2 YYREEE (reference sequence). J gave up 4 bases and V 4 bases, and 7 bases lay outside the gene matches. This CDR3 has 14 residues. The CDR3 region is CASSPSSGRETQYF. CDR3 DNA: TGTGCCAGCAGCCCCTCTAGCGGTAGAGAGACCCAGTACTTC.

V and J are TRBV18 and TRBJ1-1; tentatively, D is TRBD1 (6 bases). The CDR3 is made up of 12 amino acids. Germline V lookup: CDR1 KGHSH, CDR2 LQKENI. Between the trimmed V and J ends, which lost 1 base and 7 bases, there was a span of 7 bases. CDR3 in DNA: TGTGCCAGCTCACCACGAGGGGGTGAAGCTTTCTTT. Its translation is CASSPRGGEAFF.

The chain is built from TRBV7-9 and TRBJ1-2; 10 bases align to TRBD1. The CDR3 is 15 amino acids. Germline values: CDR1 SEHNR, CDR2 FQNEAQ (reference sequence). The junction had 5 bases not matched to a gene; V was cut back by 4 bases and J by 3 bases. The CDR3: CASSSGQGIDYGYTF. CDR3 DNA: TGTGCCAGCAGCTCGGGACAGGGGATAGACTATGGCTACACCTTC. Full variable domain (rest looked up from reference TRBV7-9 and TRBJ1-2): DTGVSQNPRHKITKRGQNVTFRCDPISEHNRLYWYRQTLGQGPEFLTYFQNEAQLEKSRLLSDRFSAERPKGSFSTLEIQRTEQGDSAMYLCASSSGQGIDYGYTFGSGTRLTVV.

V and J are TRBV27 and TRBJ1-2; TRBD1 is a possible D gene (6 bases). Germline V gene sequence: CDR1 MNHEY, CDR2 SMNVEV (reference sequence). CDR3 length equals 16 residues. Trimming took off 2 bases at V and 7 bases at J, with 20 bases between the two ends. In DNA, the CDR3 is TGTGCCAGCAGTTTAGGTGGGACCGCAGGGGTCCGTGGCTACACCTTC. Protein sequence: CASSLGGTAGVRGYTF.

This sequence joins TRBV5-1 and TRBJ1-1; TRBD1 is a possible D gene (5 bases). The CDR3 contains 15 residues. The germline V and J ends were trimmed by 0 bases and 0 bases, with 9 bases remaining between them. Per germline, CDR1 SGHRS and CDR2 YFSETQ. This CDR3 is CASSLGQIMNTEAFF. CDR3 nucleotide sequence: TGCGCCAGCAGCTTGGGACAGATTATGAACACTGAAGCTTTCTTT.

The chain employs TRBV7-9 and TRBJ1-1, with D perhaps TRBD1 (5 bases). The germline gives CDR1 SEHNR, CDR2 FQNEAQ (reference sequence). CDR3 size: 14 residues. Trimming removed 3 bases at V and 1 base at J, with 9 bases between. This chain's CDR3 is CASSFGHPNTEAFF. The CDR3 DNA follows: TGTGCCAGCAGCTTCGGACACCCGAACACTGAAGCTTTCTTT.

V is TRBV9 and J is TRBJ2-3; D remains ambiguous. Germline CDR1 and CDR2: SGDLS and YYNGEE. The CDR3 loop spans 14 amino acids. V lost 3 bases and J 3 bases, leaving 11 bases between the germline ends. The CDR3 DNA is TGTGCCAGCAGCGCCGACTCGTCTACAGATACGCAGTATTTT. Encoded protein: CASSADSSTDTQYF.

The chain joins TRBV2 to TRBJ1-3; D is undetermined. The CDR3 totals 11 residues. V was cut by 8 bases and J by 16 bases, with 18 bases left in between. Germline V CDR1 and CDR2: SNHLY, FYNNEI. This chain's CDR3 is CASRLEYFWYF. In DNA form, the CDR3 reads TGTGCCAGCCGTTTAGAGTATTTTTGGTATTTT.

About this clone itself: As the CDR3 is not closed by the conserved phenylalanine or tryptophan, this likely results from a read error. Because the CDR3's place on the DNA is in doubt, the DNA is left out and the CDR3 is given as listed by TCRdb. This chain joins TRBV5-6 and TRBJ1-1. Germline V gene lookup returns CDR1 SGHDT and CDR2 YYEEEE. The CDR3 adds up to 14 amino acids, both ends counted. CDR3 sequence reads: CASSDAREAGLSVL.

This clone has only a few counts. This chain connects TRBV5-6 to TRBJ1-6, with a tentative D call TRBD1 (5 bases). This CDR3 is built from 15 residues. Deletions cut 1 base from V and 1 base from J, with 6 bases between. Germline V CDR1 and CDR2: SGHDT, YYEEEE. CDR3 amino acids: CASSLRGSYNSPLHF. CDR3 bases: TGTGCCAGCAGCTTGCGGGGGTCCTATAATTCACCCCTCCACTTT.

The genes are TRBV21-1 and TRBJ2-7; TRBD1 reflects the table's D call only, with no check against the DNA. TRBV21-1 is a recognized pseudogene. This CDR3 contains 16 residues. The CDR3 DNA is TGTGCCAGCCGTTACTGCCGGGACAGGGGATTTCACGAGCAGTACTTC. Translating gives CASRYCRDRGFHEQYF.

V is TRBV7-8 and J is TRBJ2-1; 8 bases fit TRBD1. Germline CDR1 SGHVS, CDR2 FQNEAQ. With 4 bases clipped from V and 1 base from J, the junction kept 6 bases outside the gene matches. The CDR3 consists of 16 residues. Here the CDR3 DNA reads TGTGCCAGCAGCTCCCTTGACAGGGGTTCCTACAATGAGCAGTTCTTC. Translation: CASSSLDRGSYNEQFF.

V usage is TRBV30 and J usage is TRBJ1-3; no reliable D call. The CDR3 loop spans 16 amino acids. From germline, CDR1 is GTSNPN and CDR2 SVGIG (reference sequence). Trimming left V 0 bases short and J 4 bases short, with 16 bases between. The CDR3 protein is CAWSVGWRQSGNTIYF. Written as DNA, the CDR3 is TGTGCCTGGAGTGTCGGGTGGAGGCAGTCCGGAAACACCATATATTTT.